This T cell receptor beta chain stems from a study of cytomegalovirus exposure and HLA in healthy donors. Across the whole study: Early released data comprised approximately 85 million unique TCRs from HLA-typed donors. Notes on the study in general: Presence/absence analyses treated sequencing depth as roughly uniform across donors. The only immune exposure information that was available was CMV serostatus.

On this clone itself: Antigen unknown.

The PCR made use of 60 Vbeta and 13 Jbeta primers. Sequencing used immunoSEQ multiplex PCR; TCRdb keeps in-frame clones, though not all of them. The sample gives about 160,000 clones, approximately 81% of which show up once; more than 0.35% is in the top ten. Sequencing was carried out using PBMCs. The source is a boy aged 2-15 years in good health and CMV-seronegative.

The CDR3 protein is CASSNRTSGTSNEQFF. The CDR3 DNA is TGCGCCAGCAGCAACCGTACTAGCGGGACCTCCAATGAGCAGTTCTTC. The chain combines TRBV5-1 with TRBJ2-1; TRBD2 matches 10 bases. Germline V CDR1 and CDR2: SGHRS, YFSETQ. V lost 4 bases and J lost 6; bases outside the gene matches: 10. The CDR3 totals 16 residues.